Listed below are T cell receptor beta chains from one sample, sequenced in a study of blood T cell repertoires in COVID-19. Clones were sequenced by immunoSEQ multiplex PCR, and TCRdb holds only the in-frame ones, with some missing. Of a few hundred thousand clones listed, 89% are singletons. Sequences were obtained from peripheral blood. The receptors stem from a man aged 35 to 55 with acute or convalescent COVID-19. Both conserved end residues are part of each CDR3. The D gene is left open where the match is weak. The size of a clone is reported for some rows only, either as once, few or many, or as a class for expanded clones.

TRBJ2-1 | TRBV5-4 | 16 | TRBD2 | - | CASTPELAGIYNEQFF
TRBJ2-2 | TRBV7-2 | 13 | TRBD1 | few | CASSQTGTGELFF
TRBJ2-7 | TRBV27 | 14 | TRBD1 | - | CASSLAAGQGIEYF
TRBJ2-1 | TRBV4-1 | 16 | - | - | CASSQEGQSSYNEQFF
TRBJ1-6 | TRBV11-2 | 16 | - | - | CASSSSHYSYNSPLHF
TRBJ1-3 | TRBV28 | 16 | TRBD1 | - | CASSSNRGGSGNTIYF
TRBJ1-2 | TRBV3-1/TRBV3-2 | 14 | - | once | CASSQGITVYGYTF
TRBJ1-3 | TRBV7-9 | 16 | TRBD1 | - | CASSFWTGGSRNTIYF
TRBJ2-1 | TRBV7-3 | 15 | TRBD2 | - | CASSPQTSAHNEQFF
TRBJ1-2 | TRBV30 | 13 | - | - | CAWTLTGGLGYTF
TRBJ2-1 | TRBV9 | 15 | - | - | CASSVAGPLMDEQFF
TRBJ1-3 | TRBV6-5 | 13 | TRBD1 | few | CATQGGSGNTIYF
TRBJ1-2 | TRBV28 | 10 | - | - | CASGLRGYTF
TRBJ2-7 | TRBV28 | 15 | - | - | CASRPTGGGGYEQYF